The clone carrying this TCR beta chain was counted once. The source of the sample is a study of blood T cell repertoires in COVID-19. About the study: From T cells, B-cell-depleted T cells, or PBMCs came the material, which was cDNA or gDNA.

The germline V gene encodes CDR1 SGHRS and CDR2 YFSETQ. The V and J ends lost 7 bases and 9 bases, in that order; junction bases with no gene match: 7. The length of the CDR3 is 12 residues. In the source study's methods: Estimated nucleated cell counts came from reference gene primer amplification. Assay: immunoSEQ multiplex PCR; the TCRdb copy retains only in-frame clones and omits some. The DNA was the basis for D and trimming; V, J and clone size are from that table. The sample contains around 60,000 clones, around nine tenths of which appear only once. The sample was peripheral blood. The sequence was collected from a woman aged 80 or older with active COVID-19. The chain uses TRBV5-1 and TRBJ2-1; 7 bases align to TRBD2. CDR3: CASRMTSSEQFF. CDR3 in DNA: TGCGCCAGCCGAATGACTAGCAGTGAGCAGTTCTTC.